This T cell receptor (beta chain) was identified during a study of blood T cell repertoires in COVID-19. Study-wide background: The cDNA or gDNA used as material had been derived from T cells, B-cell-depleted T cells, or PBMCs.

In the authors' methods: Amplifying reference gene primers gave estimates of nucleated cell counts. Method: immunoSEQ multiplex PCR; TCRdb's copy keeps in-frame clones and lacks some. That table gives V, J and clone size, and the DNA gave D and trimming. The sample consists of around 80,000 clones, around 80% of them appearing once. Germline lookup yields CDR1 SGHTA and CDR2 FQGNSA. V was shortened by 2 bases and J by 0 bases, with 8 bases between the two germline ends. This CDR3 has 15 residues. This receptor was taken from a man older than 75 with acute or convalescent COVID-19. V is TRBV7-2 and J is TRBJ1-5; D is perhaps TRBD1 (5 bases). Sequenced: peripheral blood. The CDR3 DNA follows: TGTGCCAGCAGCTTATTCAGGGTTAGCAATCAGCCCCAGCATTTT. This translates into CASSLFRVSNQPQHF.